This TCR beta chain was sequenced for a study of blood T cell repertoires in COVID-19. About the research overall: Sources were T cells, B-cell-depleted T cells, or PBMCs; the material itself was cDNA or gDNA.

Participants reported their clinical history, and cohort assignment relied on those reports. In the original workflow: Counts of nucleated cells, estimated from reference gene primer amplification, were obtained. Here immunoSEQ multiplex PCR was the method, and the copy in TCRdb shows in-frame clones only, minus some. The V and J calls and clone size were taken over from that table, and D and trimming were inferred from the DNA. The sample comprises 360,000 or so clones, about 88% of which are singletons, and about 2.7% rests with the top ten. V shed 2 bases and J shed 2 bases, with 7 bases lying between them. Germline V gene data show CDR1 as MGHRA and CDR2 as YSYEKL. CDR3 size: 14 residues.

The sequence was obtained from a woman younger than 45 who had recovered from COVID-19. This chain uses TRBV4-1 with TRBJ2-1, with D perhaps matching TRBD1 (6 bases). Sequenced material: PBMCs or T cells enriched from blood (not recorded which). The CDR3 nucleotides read TGCGCCAGCAGCCAAAGGACAGCCTACAATGAGCAGTTCTTC. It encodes CASSQRTAYNEQFF.